The next 27 T cell receptor beta chains were all read from a single sample in a study of T cells in Graves' hyperthyroidism and ophthalmopathy. Template material for amplifying TCR beta CDR3 regions consisted of RNA transcripts. HTBI primers drove first-round RT-PCR of the TCR CDR3. TCRdb re-derived calls from the multiplex PCR reads in MiXCR, one entry per CDR3 protein. The table has 300,000 to 350,000 distinct CDR3 sequences, approximately 17% seen once. The sequenced sample consisted of blood. All receptors derive from a man younger than 45 with Graves' hyperthyroidism.

In this sample, this clonotype turned up many times. The genes are TRBV28 and TRBJ2-7; D may match TRBD1 or TRBD2 (6 bases each). Germline values: CDR1 MDHEN, CDR2 SYDVKM. Trimming removed 6 bases from V and 0 bases from J, with 15 bases in between. The CDR3 covers 15 residues. CDR3: CASSGGTYSSYEQYF. The CDR3 bases are TGTGCCAGCAGCGGCGGGACATACAGCTCCTACGAGCAGTACTTC.

The table lists this clonotype with a few counts. The V call is TRBV28, the J call TRBJ2-5; 9 bases map to TRBD1. V dropped 5 bases and J dropped 4; count of bases not matched to a gene: 14. Per germline, CDR1 MDHEN and CDR2 SYDVKM. The CDR3 is 17 amino acids. Written as DNA, the CDR3 is TGTGCCAGCAGTCCCGGGACAGGGAGGAAATTTGGAGAGACCCAGTACTTC. Protein: CASSPGTGRKFGETQYF.

This chain links TRBV27 with TRBJ2-2; D assignment may be TRBD1 or TRBD2 (5 bases each). The CDR3 has 14 amino acids. CDR1 and CDR2 (germline): MNHEY, SMNVEV (reference sequence). V was shortened by 3 bases and J by 4 bases, with 9 bases between the two germline ends. CDR3 sequence: CASSLGPLTGELFF. In DNA form, the CDR3 reads TGTGCCAGCAGTTTGGGACCCCTCACCGGGGAGCTGTTTTTT.

This clonotype was detected only a few times. The rearrangement links TRBV27 to TRBJ2-7, with D perhaps TRBD2 (6 bases). Trimming shortened V by 6 bases and J by 2 bases, and 11 bases separated the two germline ends. Germline V CDR1 and CDR2: MNHEY, SMNVEV (reference sequence). This CDR3 is built from 13 residues. The CDR3 DNA follows: TGTGCCAGCAGCACGGGACTTACCTACGAGCAGTACTTC. Amino acids: CASSTGLTYEQYF.

This rearrangement joins TRBV19 to TRBJ2-7; 13 nucleotides agree with TRBD2. Per the germline V gene, CDR1 is LNHDA and CDR2 is SQIVND (reference sequence). The CDR3 has 18 residues. Trimming took 7 bases from V and 2 from J; bases not matched to a gene: 14. The CDR3: CASMGPGLAGRSPYEQYF. The CDR3 bases are TGTGCCAGTATGGGACCGGGACTAGCGGGACGGAGCCCCTACGAGCAGTACTTC. Full variable domain (remainder filled in from reference TRBV19 and TRBJ2-7): DGGITQSPKYLFRKEGQNVTLSCEQNLNHDAMYWYRQDPGQGLRLIYYSQIVNDFQKGDIAEGYSVSREKKESFPLTVTSAQKNPTAFYLCASMGPGLAGRSPYEQYFGPGTRLTVT.

This sequence joins TRBV20-1 and TRBJ2-1; 8 bases fit TRBD2. From germline, CDR1 is DFQATT and CDR2 SNEGSKA (reference sequence). Trimming at V came to 7 bases and at J to 8 bases, leaving 7 bases not matched to a gene. This CDR3 contains 12 residues. CDR3 sequence reads: CSGTSSSDEQFF. The CDR3 nucleotides are TGCAGTGGGACTAGCTCATCCGATGAGCAGTTCTTC.

The CDR3 DNA is TGCGCCAGCAGCCCCGGCTACCGACTAGCGGGTGAAGAGACCCAGTACTTC. It translates to CASSPGYRLAGEETQYF. The chain couples TRBV5-1 to TRBJ2-5; 10 nucleotides line up with TRBD2. The CDR3 extends over 17 amino acids. J gave up 3 bases and V 4 bases, and 12 bases lay outside the gene matches. Germline V gene data show CDR1 as SGHRS and CDR2 as YFSETQ.

This clonotype was observed many times. V gene TRBV7-2 combines with J gene TRBJ1-6; 7 nucleotides line up with TRBD1. The germline V gene has CDR1 SGHTA and CDR2 FQGNSA. Germline trimming cut 5 bases from V and 7 bases from J; bases unmatched to any gene: 8. The CDR3 contains 15 residues. CDR3 region: CASSRTGDGNSPLHF. The CDR3 DNA is TGTGCCAGCAGCCGAACAGGGGACGGGAATTCACCCCTCCACTTT.

This rearrangement joins TRBV7-9 to TRBJ2-1; TRBD2 matches 15 bases. V gave up 3 bases and J gave up 10 bases; unmatched junction bases: 4. CDR3 length: 15 residues. Per the germline V gene, CDR1 is SEHNR and CDR2 is FQNEAQ (reference sequence). The CDR3 loop reads CASSFGLAGGQEQFF. CDR3 DNA sequence: TGTGCCAGCAGCTTCGGACTAGCGGGAGGGCAGGAGCAGTTCTTC.

There are many counts of this clonotype. The V and J genes are TRBV20-1 and TRBJ2-1; possible D gene TRBD2, 5 bases. V shed 4 bases and J shed 6 bases, with 16 bases lying between them. CDR3 length: 14 residues. CDR1 and CDR2 from the germline V gene are DFQATT and SNEGSKA (reference sequence). Written as DNA, the CDR3 is TGCAGTGCTATCCCGACCCGGGATTCCAATGAGCAGTTCTTC. Amino acids: CSAIPTRDSNEQFF.

This clonotype was recorded at least ten times. This chain links TRBV7-6 with TRBJ2-7, with TRBD2 identical over 10 bases. The CDR3 has 17 amino acids. CDR1 SGHVS and CDR2 FNYEAQ come from the germline V gene. V lost 0 bases, J lost 5 bases, and 10 bases stayed unmatched. In nucleotides, the CDR3 is TGTGCCAGCAGCTTAGCGCTTGGGGCTAGCGGGAGCCACGAGCAGTACTTC. Encoded protein: CASSLALGASGSHEQYF.

The chain recombines TRBV29-1 with TRBJ2-7, with a possible D match to TRBD1 (6 bases). Germline V gene lookup returns CDR1 SQVTM and CDR2 ANQGSEA. The length of the CDR3 is 13 residues. The CDR3 coding sequence is TGCAGTTACCAGGGGTTTGGCTCCTACGAGCAGTACTTC. Its protein product is CSYQGFGSYEQYF.

The chain combines TRBV3-1 with TRBJ1-1, with D perhaps TRBD1 (5 bases). From germline, CDR1 is LGHDT and CDR2 YNNKEL (reference sequence). This CDR3 spans 17 amino acids. Trimming took 0 bases from V and 1 from J, leaving 15 bases between them. In nucleotides, the CDR3 is TGTGCCAGCAGCCAAGATTTGGGGGGGTTTGCGAACACTGAAGCTTTCTTT. Encoded protein: CASSQDLGGFANTEAFF.

This clonotype was counted many times. V usage is TRBV30 and J usage is TRBJ2-2, with D maybe TRBD2 (6 bases). CDR1 GTSNPN and CDR2 SVGIG come from the germline V gene (reference sequence). With 3 bases removed from V and 2 bases from J, the gap between germline ends came to 10 bases. The CDR3 is 14 residues long. The CDR3 is CAWSLGLNTGELFF. The CDR3, as DNA: TGTGCCTGGAGCTTGGGACTTAACACCGGGGAGCTGTTTTTT.

This clonotype was seen many times. The chain couples TRBV12-3 or TRBV12-4 to TRBJ1-5, with D perhaps TRBD1 (5 bases). The CDR3 runs 14 residues. The ends were cut back, 2 bases at V and 4 bases at J, with 9 bases in the middle. As DNA, the CDR3 is TGTGCCAGCAGTTTAATGACAGCAAATCAGCCCCAGCATTTT. Translating gives CASSLMTANQPQHF.

Ten or more counts support this clonotype. This chain links TRBV2 with TRBJ2-3, with D maybe TRBD2 (6 bases). The CDR3 has 12 residues. Trimming cost V 8 bases and J 3 bases, with 9 bases left between them. In germline, CDR1 is SNHLY, CDR2 FYNNEI. The CDR3 here is CASAGLTDTQYF. The DNA of the CDR3 is TGTGCCAGCGCGGGGTTGACAGATACGCAGTATTTT.

This clonotype turned up a few times. The chain links TRBV5-4 to TRBJ2-3; 9 bases line up with TRBD1. Per the germline V gene, CDR1 is SGHNT and CDR2 is YYREEE (reference sequence). J gave up 3 bases and V 5 bases, and 4 bases lay outside the gene matches. This CDR3 has 14 residues. CDR3 loop: CASSGTGRTDTQYF. CDR3 DNA: TGTGCCAGCAGTGGGACAGGGCGAACAGATACGCAGTATTTT.

The V call is TRBV19, the J call TRBJ2-7; tentatively, D is TRBD2 (6 bases). Germline CDR1 reads LNHDA; CDR2 reads SQIVND (reference sequence). Between the trimmed V and J ends, which lost 3 bases and 3 bases, there was a span of 12 bases. This CDR3 region has 14 residues. CDR3 sequence reads: CASSIAGPGYEQYF. In nucleotides, the CDR3 is TGTGCCAGTAGTATCGCGGGGCCGGGCTACGAGCAGTACTTC.

The table lists this clonotype with many counts. The chain is built from TRBV20-1 and TRBJ1-1; weak D call: TRBD1 (5 bases). Trimming took off 3 bases at V and 5 bases at J, with 7 bases between the two ends. Looked up from germline, CDR1 is DFQATT and CDR2 is SNEGSKA (reference sequence). The CDR3 has 11 residues. The CDR3 sequence is CSAREGTEAFF. The CDR3 region has the DNA TGCAGTGCTAGGGAGGGGACTGAAGCTTTCTTT.

This clonotype has at least ten counts. The chain uses TRBV28 and TRBJ2-1; D gene ambiguous. CDR3 size: 14 residues. Germline V gene lookup returns CDR1 MDHEN and CDR2 SYDVKM. Trimming removed 6 bases from V and 0 bases from J, with 9 bases in between. The DNA for the CDR3 is TGTGCCAGCAGCGTGCGGAGCTCCTACAATGAGCAGTTCTTC. It translates to CASSVRSSYNEQFF.

Comments on this clonotype: This may stem from a read error, because a much larger clone lies one nucleotide away. The chain links TRBV29-1 to TRBJ1-1; weak D call: TRBD1 (5 bases). Germline assignment: CDR1 SQVTM and CDR2 ANQGSEA. The V and J ends lost 4 bases and 0 bases respectively, with 15 bases between them. CDR3 length equals 15 residues. CDR3 DNA sequence: TGCAGCGTTGCGGGGGGATGGGATATGAACACTGAAGCTTTCTTT. This sequence encodes CSVAGGWDMNTEAFF.

This clonotype was seen ten or more times. The rearrangement uses TRBV7-2 and TRBJ1-6; no definite D call. Per germline, CDR1 SGHTA and CDR2 FQGNSA. V lost 2 bases and J lost 7, with 12 bases in between. CDR3 length: 15 amino acids. The CDR3 bases are TGTGCCAGCAGCTTATGGTCAGGAAGAAATTCACCCCTCCACTTT. It translates to CASSLWSGRNSPLHF.

The chain employs TRBV7-3 and TRBJ1-1; D might be TRBD1 (6 bases). With 2 bases removed from V and 2 bases from J, the gap between germline ends came to 24 bases. The CDR3 sequence is 19 residues long. Germline CDR1 is SGHTA and CDR2 is FQGTGA. Written as DNA, the CDR3 is TGTGCCAGCAGCTTATATTCCCTTTCAAAAGGGGACACTAACACTGAAGCTTTCTTT. This encodes CASSLYSLSKGDTNTEAFF. Complete variable domain (other parts from reference TRBV7-3 and TRBJ1-1): GAGVSQTPSNKVTEKGKYVELRCDPISGHTALYWYRQSLGQGPEFLIYFQGTGAADDSGLPNDRFFAVRPEGSVSTLKIQRTERGDSAVYLCASSLYSLSKGDTNTEAFFGQGTRLTVV.

This clonotype turned up a few times. The V call is TRBV6-1, the J call TRBJ1-6, with TRBD1 identical over 7 bases. Losses at the gene ends were 6 bases for V and 0 bases for J; bases not matched to a gene: 2. The CDR3 contains 15 residues. Germline lookup yields CDR1 MNHNS and CDR2 SASEGT. CDR3 in DNA: TGTGCCAGCAGGTGGGACAGCTCCTATAATTCACCCCTCCACTTT. This gives the protein CASRWDSSYNSPLHF.

This clonotype was counted a few times. The chain is built from TRBV7-9 and TRBJ2-3; the D gene is possibly TRBD1 (6 bases). Per the germline V gene, CDR1 is SEHNR and CDR2 is FQNEAQ (reference sequence). The CDR3 consists of 15 residues. Trimming left V 5 bases short and J 3 bases short, with 15 bases between. The CDR3 region is CASSAQGRGTDTQYF. CDR3 nucleotides: TGTGCCAGCAGCGCACAGGGTCGAGGGACAGATACGCAGTATTTT. The complete variable domain, with remaining parts taken from reference TRBV7-9 and TRBJ2-3, reads DTGVSQNPRHKITKRGQNVTFRCDPISEHNRLYWYRQTLGQGPEFLTYFQNEAQLEKSRLLSDRFSAERPKGSFSTLEIQRTEQGDSAMYLCASSAQGRGTDTQYFGPGTRLTVL.

This clonotype has at least ten counts. CDR3 residues: CASSLRGRPREQYF. The CDR3 DNA reads TGTGCCAGCAGTTTAAGGGGGCGCCCGAGGGAGCAGTACTTC. The gene calls are TRBV12-3 or TRBV12-4 and TRBJ2-7, with 7 bases fitting TRBD1. J was trimmed by 7 bases and V by 2 bases; bases with no gene match: 8. The CDR3 covers 14 residues.

This clonotype was recorded at least ten times. The rearrangement joins TRBV20-1 to TRBJ1-2; 9 bases line up with TRBD1. With V trimmed by 0 bases and J by 4 bases, 3 bases remained unmatched. Germline assignment: CDR1 DFQATT and CDR2 SNEGSKA (reference sequence). CDR3 length equals 14 residues. CDR3 bases: TGCAGTGCTAGAGATTCGACAGGGGGCTATGGCTACACCTTC. It yields the protein CSARDSTGGYGYTF.